The TCR beta chain described here comes from a study of blood T cell repertoires in COVID-19. Repertoires were generated with immunoSEQ multiplex PCR, while TCRdb's copy carries only in-frame clones and drops some. Of some 140,000 clones in the sample, around 87% were seen once. Germline CDR1 LGHDT, CDR2 YNNKEL (reference sequence). This CDR3 region has 14 residues. Trimming pared 1 base from V and 8 bases from J, leaving 11 bases between. The clonotype originates from a man aged 50 to 60 with active COVID-19. The chain combines TRBV3-1 (or the pseudogene TRBV3-2) with TRBJ1-4, with D possibly TRBD1 on 5 matching bases. The specimen sequenced was peripheral blood. The CDR3 loop is CASSQGDLREKLFF. As DNA, the CDR3 is TGTGCCAGCAGCCAAGGGGACTTGAGGGAAAAACTGTTTTTT.